The following is a T cell receptor (beta chain) sequence with its context. The antigen remains undetermined. Donors lacked major illness, comorbidities, regular medication, drug use, or heavy drinking. Blood, 30 to 35 ml, was drawn into EDTA tubes. This record belongs to a study of untreated major depressive disorder. The protocol was immunoSEQ multiplex PCR, while the TCRdb copy is restricted to in-frame clones and leaves out a portion. The table shows approximately 20,000 clones, with under 90% occurring only once. Trimming cost V 2 bases and J 4 bases; bases outside gene matches: 5. Per the germline V gene, CDR1 is SGHRS and CDR2 is YFSETQ. The CDR3 has 15 amino acids. Overall study results and limits: Findings may not generalize because the study sample was small.

The chain uses TRBV5-1 and TRBJ2-3; 9 nucleotides agree with TRBD2. The specimen was CD4+ T cells from PBMCs. This TCR was recovered from a woman younger than 45 in good health. The chain's CDR3 is CASSLGLARADTQYF. The CDR3 nucleotides read TGCGCCAGCAGCTTAGGACTAGCGAGGGCAGATACGCAGTATTTT.